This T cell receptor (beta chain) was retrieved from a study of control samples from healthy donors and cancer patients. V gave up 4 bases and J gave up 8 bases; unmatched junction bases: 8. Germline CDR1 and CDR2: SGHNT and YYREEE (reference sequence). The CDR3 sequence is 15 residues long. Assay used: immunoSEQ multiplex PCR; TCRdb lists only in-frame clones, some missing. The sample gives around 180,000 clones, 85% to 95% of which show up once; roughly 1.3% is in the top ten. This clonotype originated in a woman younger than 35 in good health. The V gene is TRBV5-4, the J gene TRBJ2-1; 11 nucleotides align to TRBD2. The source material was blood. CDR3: CASSVTSGDQDEQFF. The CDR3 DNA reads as TGTGCCAGCAGCGTGACTAGCGGGGATCAGGATGAGCAGTTCTTC.